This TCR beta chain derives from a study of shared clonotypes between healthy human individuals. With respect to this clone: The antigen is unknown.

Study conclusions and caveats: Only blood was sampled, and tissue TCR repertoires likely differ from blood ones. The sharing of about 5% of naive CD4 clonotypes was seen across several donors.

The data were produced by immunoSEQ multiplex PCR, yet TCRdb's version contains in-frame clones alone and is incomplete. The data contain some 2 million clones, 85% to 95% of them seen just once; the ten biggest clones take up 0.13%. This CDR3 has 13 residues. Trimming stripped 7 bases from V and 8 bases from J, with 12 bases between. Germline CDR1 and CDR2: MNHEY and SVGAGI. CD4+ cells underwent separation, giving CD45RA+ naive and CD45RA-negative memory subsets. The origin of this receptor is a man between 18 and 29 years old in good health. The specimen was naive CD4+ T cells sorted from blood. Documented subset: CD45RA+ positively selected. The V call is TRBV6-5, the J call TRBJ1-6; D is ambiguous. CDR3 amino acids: CASTPPDHSPLHF. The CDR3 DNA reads TGTGCCAGCACCCCCCCGGATCATTCACCCCTCCACTTT.